This T cell receptor beta chain appears in the sequencing data of a study of T cells after yellow fever vaccination. General study results and limits: Sorted repertoires could include abundant contaminating clonotypes from bulk cells. A limited proportion of clonotypes was detected within both the CD4 and CD8 compartments.

TCRdb reprocessed the 5' RACE reads via MiXCR and lists one record per CDR3 protein. The sample includes under 200,000 distinct CDR3 sequences, 9.5% to 12% of them seen just once. Turning to this clonotype: Its specificity is unknown.

There are 12 residues in the CDR3. V was shortened by 5 bases and J by 4 bases, with 9 bases between the two germline ends. Germline V gene data show CDR1 as SGHDT and CDR2 as YYEEEE. The chain combines TRBV5-6 with TRBJ2-5, with D possibly matching TRBD2 (5 bases). This receptor was obtained from a man aged 18 to 35 who received the YFV17D yellow fever vaccine. Material: CD8+ T cells sorted from PBMCs, obtained 15 days after the yellow fever booster vaccination. The CDR3 loop is CASRTEGETQYF. The CDR3, as DNA: TGTGCCAGCAGAACAGAGGGAGAGACCCAGTACTTC.